Listed below are T cell receptor beta chains from one sample, sequenced in a study of cytomegalovirus exposure and HLA in healthy donors. Generated by immunoSEQ multiplex PCR, the TCRdb table keeps only in-frame clones and is missing some. The data show under 85,000 clones, less than 95% seen once. The sequenced sample consisted of PBMCs. These receptor sequences come from a woman younger than 35 in good health and CMV-seropositive. CDR3s include the opening cysteine and the closing phenylalanine or tryptophan. Fields, in order: CDR3 length, clone size, V gene, D gene, J gene, CDR3 DNA, CDR3 protein. D genes are given only for firm matches. Size values are once, few and many counts, or a class for expanded clones, and some rows have none.

15	.	TRBV6-1	TRBD1	TRBJ2-3	TGTGCCAGCAGTGAAGCCGACAGGGGAACAGATACGCAGTATTTT	CASSEADRGTDTQYF
13	.	TRBV6-6	.	TRBJ2-1	TGTGCCAGCAGTTCCGGGAACTACAATGAGCAGTTCTTC	CASSSGNYNEQFF
15	.	TRBV7-2	TRBD2	TRBJ2-7	TGTGCCAGCAGCCCCTCGGGACTAATCCCCTACGAGCAGTACTTC	CASSPSGLIPYEQYF
17	.	TRBV23-1	.	TRBJ2-7	TGCGCCAGCAGTCAAAGCAACACAGTGATGAGCTCCTACGAGCAGTACTTC	CASSQSNTVMSSYEQYF
16	few	TRBV4-2	TRBD2	TRBJ2-1	TGTGCCAGCAGCCAGGCGACGACTAGCGGGGTCTATGAGCAGTTCTTC	CASSQATTSGVYEQFF
15	once	TRBV4-3	TRBD1	TRBJ1-2	TGCGCCAGCAGCCACAGGACGGGACAGGAGTATGGCTACACCTTC	CASSHRTGQEYGYTF
14	.	TRBV10-2	.	TRBJ2-7	TGCGCCACCTTATCCGGCCACAGCTCCTACGAGCAGTACTTC	CATLSGHSSYEQYF
13	.	TRBV28	TRBD2	TRBJ2-7	TGTGCCAGTTCGGTCGGGAGGGACTACGAGCAGTACTTC	CASSVGRDYEQYF
14	.	TRBV7-3	.	TRBJ2-2	TGTGCCAGCAGCGAAGACATGCACACCGGGGAGCTGTTTTTT	CASSEDMHTGELFF
15	.	TRBV2	TRBD1	TRBJ1-3	TGTGCCAGCAGGCTCGGGACAGGCTCTGGAAACACCATATATTTT	CASRLGTGSGNTIYF
13	.	TRBV28	.	TRBJ1-1	TGTGCCAGCAGCCCCCTGCGAGGAGGACGGGCTTTCTTT	CASSPLRGGRAFF
14	.	TRBV29-1	.	TRBJ1-3	TGCAGCGTTGGTAGTCCTTACTCTGGAAACACCATATATTTT	CSVGSPYSGNTIYF
14	few	TRBV6-5	.	TRBJ1-1	TGTGCCAGCAGTTTAAGGGGCCACAACACTGAAGCTTTCTTT	CASSLRGHNTEAFF
13	.	TRBV29-1	.	TRBJ2-7	TGCAGCGTTGCCGAGGGGGTCTCCTACGAGCAGTACTTC	CSVAEGVSYEQYF
18	.	TRBV7-2	.	TRBJ1-3	TGTGCCAGCAGCTTAGCGGATAACCGACATAGACCTGGAAACACCATATATTTT	CASSLADNRHRPGNTIYF
13	once	TRBV28	.	TRBJ2-5	TGTGCCAGCAGTTTCAGGGCTGAAGAGACCCAGTACTTC	CASSFRAEETQYF
13	.	TRBV28	TRBD2	TRBJ2-1	TGTGCCAGCTTGGGGGGGGGTTTAAATGAGCAGTTCTTC	CASLGGGLNEQFF
16	.	TRBV7-9	.	TRBJ1-2	TGTGCCAGCAGCTCCCGACAGGATAAGGAGGCGGTTGGCTACACCTTC	CASSSRQDKEAVGYTF
16	.	TRBV4-1	.	TRBJ2-3	TGCGCCAGCAGCCAAGGGGGCCTCCCATCCACAGATACGCAGTATTTT	CASSQGGLPSTDTQYF
15	.	TRBV7-9	TRBD1	TRBJ2-1	TGTGCCAGCAGCTCAGACAGGGGTGGCTACAATGAGCAGTTCTTC	CASSSDRGGYNEQFF
16	.	TRBV7-9	TRBD2	TRBJ2-1	TGTGCCAGCAGCCCATTCCGACTAGCGGATTACAATGAGCAGTTCTTC	CASSPFRLADYNEQFF
13	.	TRBV2	.	TRBJ2-6	TGTGCCAGCACCAGCTCTGGGGCCAACGTCCTGACTTTC	CASTSSGANVLTF
17	.	TRBV7-2	TRBD1	TRBJ1-5	TGTGCCAGCAGCCCCGGATACTCCGGGACAGGGGGGCAGCCCCAGCATTTT	CASSPGYSGTGGQPQHF
14	.	TRBV6-5	.	TRBJ1-3	TGTGCCAGCAGTTACTCAGGGGCTGGAAACACCATATATTTT	CASSYSGAGNTIYF
15	.	TRBV19	.	TRBJ1-1	TGTGCCAGTAGTACCACCCTGGGGGGGAACACTGAAGCTTTCTTT	CASSTTLGGNTEAFF
15	.	TRBV30	.	TRBJ2-3	TGTGCCTGGACCCCCAAGCGGGTTTACACAGATACGCAGTATTTT	CAWTPKRVYTDTQYF
14	.	TRBV5-6	.	TRBJ1-2	TGTGCCAGCAGCTCGGCGTGGGGGGACTATGGCTACACCTTC	CASSSAWGDYGYTF
17	.	TRBV7-2	TRBD2	TRBJ2-3	TGTGCCAGCAGCCCTAGGTCTGGGACTAGCGGGGTAAATACGCAGTATTTT	CASSPRSGTSGVNTQYF
16	.	TRBV15	.	TRBJ1-1	TGTGCCACCAGCAGAGAGTTGGGCAGGGGAGTACTTGAAGCTTTCTTT	CATSRELGRGVLEAFF
15	once	TRBV2	TRBD2	TRBJ2-5	TGTGCCAGCGTCGAGGAGACTAGCGGAGGGGAGACCCAGTACTTC	CASVEETSGGETQYF
15	.	TRBV5-1	TRBD1	TRBJ1-2	TGCGCCAGCAGCTCCAGACAGGGGGCCAACTATGGCTACACCTTC	CASSSRQGANYGYTF
16	.	TRBV9	.	TRBJ2-3	TGTGCCAGCAGCACCCCGGACAGACCTAGCACAGATACGCAGTATTTT	CASSTPDRPSTDTQYF
16	.	TRBV27	.	TRBJ1-1	TGTGCCAGCAGTCTAAAGACAGTTCCCATGAACACTGAAGCTTTCTTT	CASSLKTVPMNTEAFF
13	.	TRBV5-8	TRBD1	TRBJ1-2	TGTGCCAGCAGCCTAGGGACAGGGGATGGCTACACCTTC	CASSLGTGDGYTF
15	once	TRBV25-1	.	TRBJ1-6	TGTGCCAGCAGTGAAGAAGTCAGCTATAATTCACCCCTCCACTTT	CASSEEVSYNSPLHF
14	.	TRBV7-6	.	TRBJ1-1	TGTGCCAGCAGCTTGCTTAGAATGAACACTGAAGCTTTCTTT	CASSLLRMNTEAFF
15	.	TRBV5-4	.	TRBJ2-2	TGTGCCAGCAGCTTGTCACCTCCTTACAACGGGGAGCTGTTTTTT	CASSLSPPYNGELFF
13	.	TRBV11-2	TRBD1	TRBJ2-7	TGTGCCAGCACCTTAGGACAGGTCTACGAGCAGTACTTC	CASTLGQVYEQYF
12	few	TRBV15	.	TRBJ2-1	TGTGCCACCAGCAGGTCTAATTATGAGCAGTTCTTC	CATSRSNYEQFF
13	.	TRBV5-1	.	TRBJ2-5	TGCGCCAGCAGCTTGGGACAGCAAGAGACCCAGTACTTC	CASSLGQQETQYF
14	.	TRBV2	.	TRBJ2-5	TGTGCCAGCAGTGAAGGGACAGACCTAGAGACCCAGTACTTC	CASSEGTDLETQYF
15	.	TRBV5-5	TRBD1	TRBJ1-1	TGTGCCAGCAGCCGACGGACAGGGCAGAACACTGAAGCTTTCTTT	CASSRRTGQNTEAFF
14	.	TRBV9	.	TRBJ1-2	TGTGCCAGCAGCGTAGTGGCAGGCTCAGATGGCTACACCTTC	CASSVVAGSDGYTF
13	.	TRBV7-2	.	TRBJ1-4	TGTGCCAGCAGCTTAGCGAAGGGGGAAGGGCTGTTTTTT	CASSLAKGEGLFF
14	.	TRBV5-6	.	TRBJ1-1	TGTGCCAGCAGTAGGAGGGCGGTTAACACTGAAGCTTTCTTT	CASSRRAVNTEAFF
12	.	TRBV28	.	TRBJ1-5	TGTGCCATCCGAAGAGGGGGTCAGCCCCAGCATTTT	CAIRRGGQPQHF
14	.	TRBV29-1	TRBD1	TRBJ1-1	TGCAGCGTTTTGGGACAGCGATTGAACACTGAAGCTTTCTTT	CSVLGQRLNTEAFF
13	.	TRBV30	.	TRBJ1-2	TGTGCCTGGAGCCCCGGTTTGATCTATGGCTACACCTTC	CAWSPGLIYGYTF
14	.	TRBV4-3	TRBD2	TRBJ2-3	TGCGCCAGCAGCCAATATAGCGGGAAAGATACGCAGTATTTT	CASSQYSGKDTQYF
16	.	TRBV7-9	.	TRBJ1-2	TGTGCCAGCAGCTTAGAAGGCCCTTACAGTAACTATGGCTACACCTTC	CASSLEGPYSNYGYTF
16	.	TRBV5-1	.	TRBJ2-3	TGCGCCAGCAGCTTGCAATTGCGGGGAAGGACAGATACGCAGTATTTT	CASSLQLRGRTDTQYF
11	.	TRBV27	.	TRBJ2-3	TGTGCCAGCAGATCCTTTTCTACGCAGTATTTT	CASRSFSTQYF
14	.	TRBV11-3	.	TRBJ1-1	TGTGCCAGCAGCTCAACCGTTAAAGCCACTGAAGCTTTCTTT	CASSSTVKATEAFF